Each of the 9 T cell receptor beta chains below was sequenced from the same sample in a study of cytomegalovirus exposure and HLA in healthy donors. The data were produced by immunoSEQ multiplex PCR, yet TCRdb's version contains in-frame clones alone and is incomplete. The sample has 110,000 or so clones; roughly 88% are singletons. Input material: PBMCs. These TCRs come from a man younger than 30 in good health and CMV-seronegative.

V gene TRBV12-1 combines with J gene TRBJ1-4. TRBV12-1 is assigned pseudogene status. The CDR3 loop spans 12 amino acids. This CDR3 is CAARSRFEKLFF. In DNA, the CDR3 is TGTGCCGCGAGGAGCCGGTTTGAAAAACTGTTTTTT.

This chain connects TRBV5-1 to TRBJ1-4; no clear D gene. Germline CDR1 and CDR2: SGHRS and YFSETQ. The CDR3 spans 15 residues. V lost 0 bases to trimming and J lost 0 bases, with 6 bases between them. CDR3 sequence reads: CASSLGSATNEKLFF. The CDR3 coding sequence is TGCGCCAGCAGCTTGGGCTCAGCAACTAATGAAAAACTGTTTTTT. Full variable domain (outside the CDR3, taken from reference TRBV5-1 and TRBJ1-4): KAGVTQTPRYLIKTRGQQVTLSCSPISGHRSVSWYQQTPGQGLQFLFEYFSETQRNKGNFPGRFSGRQFSNSRSEMNVSTLELGDSALYLCASSLGSATNEKLFFGSGTQLSVL.

The gene calls are TRBV5-5 and TRBJ1-1; 7 positions match TRBD1. The length of the CDR3 is 16 residues. Germline V gene sequence: CDR1 SGHKS, CDR2 YYEKEE (reference sequence). The trim removed 0 bases at V and 0 bases at J, leaving 5 bases unmatched. This chain's CDR3 is CASSLAPGQLNTEAFF. Here the CDR3 DNA reads TGTGCCAGCAGCTTGGCGCCGGGACAGTTGAACACTGAAGCTTTCTTT.

The V gene is TRBV5-4, the J gene TRBJ1-2; 7 bases align to TRBD1. The CDR3 spans 13 residues. Germline values: CDR1 SGHNT, CDR2 YYREEE (reference sequence). J was trimmed by 4 bases and V by 5 bases; bases with no gene match: 5. The DNA for the CDR3 is TGTGCCAGCAGGGACAGGAGCTTCTATGGCTACACCTTC. Amino acids: CASRDRSFYGYTF.

The gene calls are TRBV10-3 and TRBJ2-3; D may be TRBD2 (7 bases). Germline V gene data show CDR1 as ENHRY and CDR2 as SYGVKD. The CDR3 is 17 residues long. Trimming removed 10 bases from V and 5 bases from J, with 28 bases in between. The CDR3 spells CATGLRKGGQGRDTQYF. The CDR3 DNA is TGTGCCACCGGACTACGAAAGGGAGGGCAGGGGCGAGATACGCAGTATTTT.

This sequence joins TRBV18 and TRBJ2-6; 10 bases align to TRBD2. Germline lookup yields CDR1 KGHSH and CDR2 LQKENI. This CDR3 has 20 amino acids. Trimming took 3 bases from V and 0 from J; bases not matched to a gene: 11. The CDR3 sequence: CASSPQGAGGLGSGANVLTF. The CDR3 DNA reads as TGTGCCAGCTCACCCCAAGGAGCGGGAGGGCTCGGCTCTGGGGCCAACGTCCTGACTTTC.

The chain is built from TRBV9 and TRBJ1-2, with TRBD1 matching over 9 bases. The CDR3 loop spans 14 amino acids. The V and J ends lost 4 bases and 9 bases, in that order; junction bases with no gene match: 10. The germline CDR1 and CDR2 sequences are SGDLS and YYNGEE. CDR3 protein: CASSFPGTGMSYTF. The CDR3 bases are TGTGCCAGCAGCTTTCCGGGGACAGGGATGAGCTACACCTTC. Variable domain in full (rest from reference TRBV9 and TRBJ1-2): DSGVTQTPKHLITATGQRVTLRCSPRSGDLSVYWYQQSLDQGLQFLIQYYNGEERAKGNILERFSAQQFPDLHSELNLSSLELGDSALYFCASSFPGTGMSYTFGSGTRLTVV.

The gene calls are TRBV11-3 and TRBJ1-2; D remains ambiguous. This CDR3 comprises 15 residues. CDR1 is SGHNT and CDR2 is YENEEA in the germline V gene. V was cut by 8 bases and J by 4 bases, with 20 bases left in between. The CDR3 region is CASPSGGEGSYGYTF. CDR3 coding DNA: TGTGCCAGCCCCAGCGGTGGGGAGGGTAGCTATGGCTACACCTTC.

The rearrangement joins TRBV2 to TRBJ2-3; 10 bases are a match to TRBD2. This CDR3 contains 14 residues. J lost 2 bases, V lost 6 bases, and 2 bases had no gene match. The germline V gene has CDR1 SNHLY and CDR2 FYNNEI. CDR3 coding DNA: TGTGCCAGCAGCGGACTAGCGGTCACAGATACGCAGTATTTT. Its protein product is CASSGLAVTDTQYF.